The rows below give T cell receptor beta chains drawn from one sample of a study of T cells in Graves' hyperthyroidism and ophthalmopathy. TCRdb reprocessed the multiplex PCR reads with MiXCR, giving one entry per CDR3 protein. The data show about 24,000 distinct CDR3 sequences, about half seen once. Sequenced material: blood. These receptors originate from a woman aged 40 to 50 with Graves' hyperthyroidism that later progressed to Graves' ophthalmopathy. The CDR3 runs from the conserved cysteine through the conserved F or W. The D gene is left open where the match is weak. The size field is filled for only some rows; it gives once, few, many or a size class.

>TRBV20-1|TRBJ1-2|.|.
CSAGDNYGYTF
TGCAGTGCTGGGGATAACTATGGCTACACCTTC
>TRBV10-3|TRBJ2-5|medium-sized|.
CAIRGGAAQETQYF
TGTGCCATCAGGGGAGGAGCAGCTCAAGAGACCCAGTACTTC
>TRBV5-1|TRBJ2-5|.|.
CASSSRSGIHQAQYF
TGCGCCAGCAGCTCGCGGTCAGGAATCCATCAGGCCCAGTACTTC
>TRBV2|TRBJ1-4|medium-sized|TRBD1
CASSPTGGAKEKLFF
TGTGCCAGCAGTCCAACAGGGGGCGCGAAAGAAAAACTGTTTTTT
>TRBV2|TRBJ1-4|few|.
CASTERVRDEKLFF
TGTGCCAGCACCGAACGGGTGAGGGACGAAAAACTGTTTTTT
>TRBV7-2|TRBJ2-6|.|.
CASSTEGNVLTF
TGTGCCAGCAGCACTGAGGGTAACGTCCTGACTTTC
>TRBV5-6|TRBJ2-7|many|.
CASSLGGTTSAYEQYF
TGTGCCAGCAGCTTGGGTGGGACAACCAGCGCCTACGAGCAGTACTTC
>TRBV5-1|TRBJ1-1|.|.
CASSLEEAFF
TGCGCCAGCAGCTTGGAAGAAGCTTTCTTT
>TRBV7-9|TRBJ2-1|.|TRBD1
CASSLTGTATGNEQFF
TGTGCCAGCAGCTTAACCGGGACAGCCACCGGCAATGAGCAGTTCTTC
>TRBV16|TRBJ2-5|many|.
CASSPIVSSIEETQYF
TGTGCCAGCAGCCCCATCGTCTCTAGTATCGAAGAGACCCAGTACTTC
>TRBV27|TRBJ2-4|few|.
CASSPGTSENIQYF
TGTGCCAGCAGTCCCGGGACTTCTGAAAACATTCAGTACTTC
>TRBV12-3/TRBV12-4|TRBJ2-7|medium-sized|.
CASSLPATYEQYF
TGTGCCAGCAGTTTACCCGCGACCTACGAGCAGTACTTC
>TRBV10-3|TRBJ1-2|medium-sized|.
CAITEKGPSNGYTF
TGTGCCATTACCGAAAAGGGGCCATCTAATGGCTACACCTTC
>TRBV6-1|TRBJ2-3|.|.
CASSGRIDTQYF
TGTGCCAGCAGTGGGAGGATAGATACGCAGTATTTT
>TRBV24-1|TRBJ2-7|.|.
CAISDGGSYEQYF
TGTGCCATTTCCGATGGGGGCTCCTACGAGCAGTACTTC
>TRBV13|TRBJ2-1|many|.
CASSFFNEQFF
TGTGCCAGCAGCTTCTTTAATGAGCAGTTCTTC
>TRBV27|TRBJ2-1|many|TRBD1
CASSPRQGQQFF
TGTGCCAGCAGTCCTAGACAGGGGCAGCAGTTCTTC